This T cell receptor (beta chain) is drawn from a study of blood T cell repertoires in COVID-19. As originally analysed: Using reference gene primer amplification, nucleated cell counts were estimated. Measured with immunoSEQ multiplex PCR; TCRdb has only the in-frame clones, and not every one. V and J calls and clone size come straight from that table; D and trimming were deduced from the DNA. The sample includes 70,000 to 80,000 clones, 87% of them seen just once. This CDR3 spans 15 amino acids. The germline V gene encodes CDR1 SEHNR and CDR2 FQNEAQ (reference sequence). The V gene end was trimmed by 0 bases and the J gene end by 4 bases; junction bases not matched to a gene: 4.

V and J are TRBV7-9 and TRBJ1-2; 8 bases line up with TRBD1. This TCR was recovered from a woman aged 50 to 65 with acute or convalescent COVID-19. Source material: peripheral blood. DNA of the CDR3: TGTGCCAGCAGCTTAGCGGACAGGGTGGTCTATGGCTACACCTTC. Translated, it gives CASSLADRVVYGYTF.